Below, 32 T cell receptor beta chains from the same sample are listed, as sequenced in a study of blood T cell repertoires in COVID-19 (dated by TCRdb to the early 2020s). Library preparation used the immunoSEQ multiplex PCR assay. TCRdb re-hosts the immuneACCESS table, in-frame sequences only. Its copies lack some clones; in the studies checked, an unresolved V gene accounts for under half of them, and the cause for the rest is not known. Counted in this sample were 250,000 or so clones; 90% of them appeared once. Jointly, the top ten make up under 2.5% of the sample. Material for sequencing was peripheral blood. The receptor set was obtained from an older woman with COVID-19, enrolled during active disease.

The chain couples TRBV2 to TRBJ2-2; TRBD2 agrees at 14 bases. This CDR3 has 18 amino acids. Trimming took 6 bases from V and 4 from J; bases not matched to a gene: 10. The V gene's germline CDR1 is SNHLY and CDR2 FYNNEI. The CDR3 spells CASRAGTSGGSATGELFF. The CDR3 nucleotides read TGTGCCAGCAGGGCTGGGACTAGCGGGGGTTCGGCCACCGGGGAGCTGTTTTTT.

The gene calls are TRBV19 and TRBJ1-1; 7 bases are a match to TRBD1. The length of the CDR3 is 14 residues. Germline V CDR1 and CDR2: LNHDA, SQIVND (reference sequence). V gave up 5 bases and J gave up 5 bases; unmatched junction bases: 8. The CDR3 bases are TGTGCCAGTAGTCTCGACAGGGTCTATACTGAAGCTTTCTTT. It yields the protein CASSLDRVYTEAFF.

The chain combines TRBV7-2 with TRBJ1-3, with D perhaps TRBD1 (5 bases). CDR3 length: 14 amino acids. The germline V gene encodes CDR1 SGHTA and CDR2 FQGNSA. V was clipped by 0 bases and J by 7 bases, with 10 bases between them. The CDR3 protein is CASSLAPGGNTIYF. The CDR3 coding sequence is TGTGCCAGCAGCTTAGCGCCTGGGGGGAACACCATATATTTT. The variable domain in full, with the rest retrieved from reference TRBV7-2 and TRBJ1-3, is GAGVSQSPSNKVTEKGKDVELRCDPISGHTALYWYRQSLGQGLEFLIYFQGNSAPDKSGLPSDRFSAERTGGSVSTLTIQRTQQEDSAVYLCASSLAPGGNTIYFGEGSWLTVV.

This clone was counted once. The rearrangement uses TRBV19 and TRBJ1-5, with D possibly TRBD1 on 6 matching bases. CDR1 is LNHDA and CDR2 is SQIVND in the germline V gene (reference sequence). The CDR3 is 13 amino acids. V was cut by 8 bases and J by 4 bases, with 12 bases left in between. The CDR3 DNA sequence: TGTGCCAGTTGTGACAGGTCGAATCAGCCCCAGCATTTT. Its protein product is CASCDRSNQPQHF.

The CDR3, as DNA: TGCGCCAGCAGCTTGGACGGGATACCGGGCAATGAGCAGTTCTTC. As protein: CASSLDGIPGNEQFF. This chain uses TRBV5-1 with TRBJ2-1; a possible D gene is TRBD2 (5 bases). The CDR3 is 15 amino acids. V shed 0 bases and J shed 6 bases, with 13 bases lying between them. In germline, CDR1 is SGHRS, CDR2 YFSETQ.

This clone was recorded once. The chain joins TRBV12-3 or TRBV12-4 to TRBJ2-5, with D possibly TRBD2 on 5 matching bases. This CDR3 has 13 amino acids. The V end was cut by 3 bases, the J end by 7 bases, with 12 bases between. In DNA form, the CDR3 reads TGTGCCAGCAGTTTTAGGGTAGGAGGGACCCAGTACTTC. This codes for CASSFRVGGTQYF.

This clone occurred once. The chain uses TRBV6-4 and TRBJ1-1; 8 nucleotides align to TRBD1. The trim removed 6 bases at V and 12 bases at J, leaving 12 bases unmatched. Germline CDR1 MRHNA, CDR2 SNTAGT. This CDR3 has 13 residues. CDR3 amino acids: CASRLTGAAETFF. Written as DNA, the CDR3 is TGTGCCAGCAGATTGACAGGGGCGGCGGAGACTTTCTTT.

This clone was seen only once. V usage is TRBV2 and J usage is TRBJ1-1, with D unclear. The CDR3 runs 10 residues. V dropped 9 bases and J dropped 5 bases, with 7 bases sitting between them. CDR1 and CDR2 from the germline V gene are SNHLY and FYNNEI. CDR3: CASLRTEAFF. CDR3 sequence (DNA): TGTGCCAGTCTCAGGACTGAAGCTTTCTTT.

The chain couples TRBV18 to TRBJ1-5; possibly TRBD1 for D (5 bases). The CDR3 extends over 13 amino acids. The germline gives CDR1 KGHSH, CDR2 LQKENI. V was cut by 3 bases and J by 8 bases, with 11 bases left in between. The CDR3: CASSPGTGEPQHF. DNA for the CDR3: TGTGCCAGCTCACCCGGGACGGGGGAGCCCCAGCATTTT.

The V gene is TRBV18, the J gene TRBJ1-2; TRBD1 agrees at 8 bases. Germline V lookup: CDR1 KGHSH, CDR2 LQKENI. V trimming: 3 bases; J trimming: 1 base; junction bases outside the gene matches: 7. This CDR3 has 16 residues. The CDR3 bases are TGTGCCAGCTCACCGGGGACAGGTGAACTTAACTATGGCTACACCTTC. Amino acids: CASSPGTGELNYGYTF. Complete variable domain (other parts from reference TRBV18 and TRBJ1-2): NAGVMQNPRHLVRRRGQEARLRCSPMKGHSHVYWYRQLPEEGLKFMVYLQKENIIDESGMPKERFSAEFPKEGPSILRIQQVVRGDSAAYFCASSPGTGELNYGYTFGSGTRLTVV.

The CDR3 protein is CASSVDGQGTWGYTF. CDR3 sequence (DNA): TGTGCCAGCAGCGTAGACGGACAGGGGACCTGGGGCTACACCTTC. The chain carries TRBV9 and TRBJ1-2, with 9 bases fitting TRBD1. Germline-derived CDR1 and CDR2 are SGDLS and YYNGEE. This CDR3 is 15 amino acids long. V shed 0 bases and J 8 bases; nucleotides not matched to a gene: 8. Filled out from reference TRBV9 and TRBJ1-2, the complete variable domain reads DSGVTQTPKHLITATGQRVTLRCSPRSGDLSVYWYQQSLDQGLQFLIQYYNGEERAKGNILERFSAQQFPDLHSELNLSSLELGDSALYFCASSVDGQGTWGYTFGSGTRLTVV.

The genes are TRBV5-6 and TRBJ1-6, with D hard to call. V dropped 4 bases and J dropped 3 bases, with 8 bases sitting between them. CDR1 is SGHDT, CDR2 YYEEEE, per germline. The length of the CDR3 is 14 residues. This CDR3 is CASSVYIYNSPLHF. CDR3 in DNA: TGTGCCAGCAGCGTTTATATCTATAATTCACCCCTCCACTTT.

This clone appeared a single time. This chain connects TRBV5-1 to TRBJ1-2; 10 bases align to TRBD1. V lost 6 bases, J lost 5 bases, and 13 bases stayed unmatched. This CDR3 region has 16 residues. Per germline, CDR1 SGHRS and CDR2 YFSETQ. CDR3 amino acids: CASTNRPGQGLYGYTF. The CDR3, as DNA: TGCGCCAGCACTAATAGGCCGGGACAGGGGTTGTATGGCTACACCTTC.

The V gene is TRBV30, the J gene TRBJ1-5, with a possible D match to TRBD1 (5 bases). Deletions cut 3 bases from V and 0 bases from J, with 18 bases between. Germline values: CDR1 GTSNPN, CDR2 SVGIG (reference sequence). The CDR3 has 17 amino acids. The CDR3, as DNA: TGTGCCTGGAGCCCAAGGGGTCAGATTGTTAGCAATCAGCCCCAGCATTTT. It translates to CAWSPRGQIVSNQPQHF.

The chain combines TRBV7-6 with TRBJ1-4; 7 bases are shared with TRBD1. CDR3 length: 15 amino acids. Germline CDR1 and CDR2: SGHVS and FNYEAQ. V was clipped by 3 bases and J by 3 bases; unmatched bases: 4. The CDR3 DNA reads TGTGCCAGCAGCTTCCTGCAGGGGGCTAATGAAAAACTGTTTTTT. Its translation is CASSFLQGANEKLFF.

The genes are TRBV19 and TRBJ2-1; possible D gene TRBD1, 6 bases. The germline V gene has CDR1 LNHDA and CDR2 SQIVND (reference sequence). The length of the CDR3 is 14 residues. Trimming stripped 4 bases from V and 4 bases from J, with 11 bases between. This CDR3 reads CASSNRDTYNEQFF. The CDR3 DNA sequence: TGTGCCAGTAGTAACCGGGACACATACAATGAGCAGTTCTTC.

V usage is TRBV19 and J usage is TRBJ1-2, with a weak D call TRBD1 (6 bases). Trimming pared 6 bases from V and 7 bases from J, leaving 15 bases between. Germline V gives CDR1 LNHDA, CDR2 SQIVND (reference sequence). The CDR3 is 13 residues long. The CDR3 loop is CASRGAGNRGYTF. The CDR3 nucleotides read TGTGCCAGTAGGGGGGCAGGGAATCGTGGCTACACCTTC.

The J gene is TRBJ1-5, the V gene TRBV19; the D gene is possibly TRBD1 (6 bases). Looked up from germline, CDR1 is LNHDA and CDR2 is SQIVND (reference sequence). This CDR3 spans 15 amino acids. V lost 6 bases to trimming and J lost 3 bases, with 15 bases between them. The CDR3 DNA sequence: TGTGCCAGTAGCAGGGGAGGGGCCTTCAATCAGCCCCAGCATTTT. It codes for CASSRGGAFNQPQHF.

The genes are TRBV5-5 and TRBJ2-7; 10 bases map to TRBD2. Unmatched junction bases numbered 16, after V lost 2 bases and J lost 2 bases. CDR1 and CDR2 (germline): SGHKS, YYEKEE (reference sequence). The CDR3 has 19 residues. Here the CDR3 reads CASSLDELWMLAGAYEQYF. The DNA of the CDR3 is TGTGCCAGCAGCTTAGATGAATTATGGATGCTAGCGGGGGCCTACGAGCAGTACTTC.

The rearrangement links TRBV5-1 to TRBJ1-6; D possibly corresponds to TRBD1 (6 bases). Trimming took 1 base from V and 9 from J, leaving 14 bases between them. The CDR3 is 15 amino acids. The V gene's germline CDR1 is SGHRS and CDR2 YFSETQ. The CDR3 loop is CASSLKSDRSSPLHF. In DNA form, the CDR3 reads TGCGCCAGCAGCTTGAAATCGGACAGATCTTCACCCCTCCACTTT.

This clone occurred a few times. This rearrangement joins TRBV6-2 or TRBV6-3 to TRBJ1-6; a possible D gene is TRBD1 (6 bases). This CDR3 region has 15 residues. Between the trimmed V and J ends, which lost 5 bases and 7 bases, there was a span of 15 bases. Germline-derived CDR1 and CDR2 are MNHEY and SVGEGT. The CDR3 nucleotides are TGTGCCAGCAGTCACGCCGGGCAGGGGAATTCACCCCTCCACTTT. This codes for CASSHAGQGNSPLHF.

The chain joins TRBV7-2 to TRBJ2-3, with TRBD2 identical over 10 bases. V was clipped by 0 bases and J by 6 bases; unmatched bases: 3. The CDR3 length is 15 residues. Germline V gene data show CDR1 as SGHTA and CDR2 as FQGNSA. CDR3: CASSLASSGGDTQYF. The CDR3 coding sequence is TGTGCCAGCAGCTTAGCGAGTAGCGGGGGGGATACGCAGTATTTT.

In its sample, this clone was seen once. V gene TRBV7-3 combines with J gene TRBJ1-2, with D unresolved. Trimming left V 5 bases short and J 7 bases short, with 14 bases between. Germline loops: CDR1 SGHTA, CDR2 FQGTGA. The CDR3 length is 13 residues. CDR3 sequence (DNA): TGTGCCAGCAGCCCAACATCGGCGGGTGGCTACACCTTC. Translation: CASSPTSAGGYTF.

V and J are TRBV19 and TRBJ1-2; D is unresolved. Trimming cost V 5 bases and J 4 bases, with 20 bases left between them. From germline, CDR1 is LNHDA and CDR2 SQIVND (reference sequence). The CDR3 runs to 16 residues. The CDR3 here is CASSSSGETELYGYTF. The CDR3 nucleotides read TGTGCCAGTAGTTCCTCCGGAGAAACCGAACTCTATGGCTACACCTTC. The whole variable domain, remainder taken from reference TRBV19 and TRBJ1-2, is DGGITQSPKYLFRKEGQNVTLSCEQNLNHDAMYWYRQDPGQGLRLIYYSQIVNDFQKGDIAEGYSVSREKKESFPLTVTSAQKNPTAFYLCASSSSGETELYGYTFGSGTRLTVV.

This chain connects TRBV6-1 to TRBJ1-5, with D tentatively TRBD1 (6 bases). V lost 3 bases and J 3 bases, leaving 9 bases between the germline ends. The CDR3 runs 14 residues. Germline V gene sequence: CDR1 MNHNS, CDR2 SASEGT. CDR3 in amino acids: CASSEGAVNQPQHF. The CDR3 DNA sequence: TGTGCCAGCAGTGAGGGGGCCGTCAATCAGCCCCAGCATTTT.

This sequence joins TRBV29-1 and TRBJ1-2; 8 nucleotides align to TRBD1. Trimming at V came to 1 base and at J to 8 bases, leaving 6 bases not matched to a gene. Germline values: CDR1 SQVTM, CDR2 ANQGSEA. The CDR3 has 13 amino acids. The CDR3 coding sequence is TGCAGCGTTGAAGGACAGGGGACTTTGGGCTACACCTTC. The encoded protein is CSVEGQGTLGYTF.

The chain carries TRBV20-1 and TRBJ2-5; D unresolved. The CDR3 extends over 11 amino acids. V was trimmed by 4 bases and J by 5 bases, leaving 8 bases between them. CDR1 and CDR2 (germline): DFQATT, SNEGSKA (reference sequence). CDR3 region: CSATSQETQYF. The CDR3 bases are TGCAGTGCTACCTCGCAGGAGACCCAGTACTTC.

This chain joins TRBV11-2 and TRBJ2-1; D gene unclear. V was clipped by 4 bases and J by 11 bases, with 12 bases between them. The germline V gene encodes CDR1 SGHAT and CDR2 FQNNGV. The CDR3 covers 12 residues. The chain's CDR3 is CASSSLNFQQFF. The DNA of the CDR3 is TGTGCCAGCAGCTCCCTAAACTTCCAGCAGTTCTTC.

The CDR3, as DNA: TGTGCCAGCCTGGGACTACACACAGATACGCAGTATTTT. Encoded protein: CASLGLHTDTQYF. The gene calls are TRBV12-3 or TRBV12-4 and TRBJ2-3, with TRBD2 identical over 7 bases. The CDR3 totals 13 residues. V shed 8 bases and J 2 bases; nucleotides not matched to a gene: 4.

V gene TRBV5-4 combines with J gene TRBJ1-4, with D unclear. V lost 10 bases and J lost 0, with 13 bases in between. Germline-derived CDR1 and CDR2 are SGHNT and YYREEE (reference sequence). This CDR3 region has 14 residues. The CDR3 DNA reads TGTGCCGGATCCCACGAGGCAACTAATGAAAAACTGTTTTTT. Its protein is CAGSHEATNEKLFF.

This chain uses TRBV4-3 with TRBJ1-4; a possible D gene is TRBD1 (5 bases). Germline CDR1 reads LGHNA; CDR2 reads YSLEER. Trimming pared 0 bases from V and 8 bases from J, leaving 10 bases between. The CDR3 totals 14 residues. The CDR3 reads CASSQDWRDEKLFF. The DNA for the CDR3 is TGCGCCAGCAGCCAAGATTGGAGGGACGAAAAACTGTTTTTT.

V gene TRBV6-2 or TRBV6-3 combines with J gene TRBJ2-5; 7 nucleotides line up with TRBD2. This CDR3 is 16 amino acids long. The V gene's germline CDR1 is MNHEY and CDR2 SVGEGT. The J segment lost 4 bases and the V segment lost 6 bases, leaving 14 bases of the junction unmatched. This CDR3 is CASSHNSGRVRETQYF. The DNA for the CDR3 is TGTGCCAGCAGCCATAACTCGGGGAGGGTTCGAGAGACCCAGTACTTC.